The 22 T cell receptor beta chains below come from one sample, sequenced in a study of cytomegalovirus exposure and HLA in healthy donors. PCR was performed using 60 Vbeta and 13 Jbeta primers. The data were produced by immunoSEQ multiplex PCR, yet TCRdb's version contains in-frame clones alone and is incomplete. The table shows around 140,000 clones, with approximately 80% occurring only once. The sample comprised PBMCs. All receptors derive from a woman between 18 and 29 years old in good health and CMV-seropositive.

The chain uses TRBV7-6 and TRBJ1-5; TRBD1 agrees at 9 bases. Trimming cost V 5 bases and J 2 bases; bases outside gene matches: 7. The CDR3 is 16 residues long. Germline V gives CDR1 SGHVS, CDR2 FNYEAQ. The CDR3 sequence is CASSLTDRGGNQPQHF. The CDR3 DNA reads TGTGCCAGCAGCCTTACGGACAGGGGAGGCAATCAGCCCCAGCATTTT.

The chain links TRBV5-4 to TRBJ2-3; 13 nucleotides match TRBD2. In germline, CDR1 is SGHNT, CDR2 YYREEE (reference sequence). The CDR3 spans 19 residues. V dropped 0 bases and J dropped 2; count of bases not matched to a gene: 9. Here the CDR3 reads CASSLDNPGLAGITDTQYF. The CDR3 coding sequence is TGTGCCAGCAGCTTGGATAATCCGGGACTAGCGGGGATCACAGATACGCAGTATTTT. Full variable domain (outside the CDR3, taken from reference TRBV5-4 and TRBJ2-3): ETGVTQSPTHLIKTRGQQVTLRCSSQSGHNTVSWYQQALGQGPQFIFQYYREEENGRGNFPPRFSGLQFPNYSSELNVNALELDDSALYLCASSLDNPGLAGITDTQYFGPGTRLTVL.

The CDR3 loop reads CASSQDLGTGENTEAFF. CDR3 nucleotide sequence: TGCGCCAGCAGCCAAGATTTAGGGACAGGGGAGAACACTGAAGCTTTCTTT. This sequence joins TRBV4-3 and TRBJ1-1; the match to TRBD1 covers 10 bases. Per germline, CDR1 LGHNA and CDR2 YSLEER. The V gene end was trimmed by 0 bases and the J gene end by 1 base; junction bases not matched to a gene: 5. This CDR3 is 17 amino acids long.

The chain carries TRBV4-3 and TRBJ2-7; D is perhaps TRBD2 (5 bases). Per germline, CDR1 LGHNA and CDR2 YSLEER. The V and J ends lost 4 bases and 10 bases respectively, with 23 bases between them. The CDR3 is made up of 15 amino acids. CDR3 sequence reads: CASSPGERSSLVQYF. The CDR3 DNA sequence: TGCGCCAGCAGCCCCGGGGAGCGGAGCTCCCTCGTCCAGTACTTC.

The chain combines TRBV4-3 with TRBJ2-5; possibly TRBD2 for D (6 bases). The CDR3 sequence is 16 residues long. The V end was cut by 4 bases, the J end by 5 bases, with 20 bases between. Germline V gene data show CDR1 as LGHNA and CDR2 as YSLEER. The DNA for the CDR3 is TGCGCCAGCAGCCCCCGAGGAGGGGACCCAGGGGAGACCCAGTACTTC. The encoded protein is CASSPRGGDPGETQYF.

The chain is built from TRBV19 and TRBJ1-3; a possible D gene is TRBD1 (5 bases). The germline gives CDR1 LNHDA, CDR2 SQIVND (reference sequence). The V end was cut by 10 bases, the J end by 6 bases, with 16 bases between. The CDR3 extends over 13 amino acids. The CDR3 reads CATWGLTLNTIYF. CDR3 sequence (DNA): TGTGCCACCTGGGGACTGACGTTAAACACCATATATTTT.

This clone came up a few times. The genes are TRBV27 and TRBJ2-7; TRBD2 aligns across 7 bases. J gave up 3 bases and V 3 bases, and 11 bases lay outside the gene matches. CDR1 is MNHEY, CDR2 SMNVEV, per germline (reference sequence). The CDR3 covers 16 residues. The DNA of the CDR3 is TGTGCCAGCAGTTTCTCCCTTGGGGGGGTTGGCTACGAGCAGTACTTC. This encodes CASSFSLGGVGYEQYF.

The gene calls are TRBV21-1 and TRBJ2-5; TRBD2, the table's D call, was not compared with the DNA. TRBV21-1 is recorded as a pseudogene. This CDR3 contains 14 residues. CDR3 nucleotides: TGTGCCAGCAGCAAAGCAGGGAGGGGAGAGACCCAGTACTTC. It encodes CASSKAGRGETQYF.

This chain connects TRBV7-8 to TRBJ1-2; TRBD1 might be the D (5 bases). The CDR3 totals 15 residues. Trimming took 0 bases from V and 4 from J, leaving 12 bases between them. Germline-derived CDR1 and CDR2 are SGHVS and FQNEAQ. In DNA form, the CDR3 reads TGTGCCAGCAGCTTAGCCCCGGGGGACTTCTATGGCTACACCTTC. As protein: CASSLAPGDFYGYTF. The variable domain in full, completed from reference TRBV7-8 and TRBJ1-2, reads GAGVSQSPRYKVAKRGQDVALRCDPISGHVSLFWYQQALGQGPEFLTYFQNEAQLDKSGLPSDRFFAERPEGSVSTLKIQRTQQEDSAVYLCASSLAPGDFYGYTFGSGTRLTVV.

This clone showed up just a few times. This CDR3 reads CASSLDSNAYEQYF. DNA for the CDR3: TGTGCCAGCTCCTTGGACAGCAACGCCTACGAGCAGTACTTC. The rearrangement links TRBV18 to TRBJ2-7; the D gene is possibly TRBD1 (6 bases). There are 14 residues in the CDR3. Germline V gene lookup returns CDR1 KGHSH and CDR2 LQKENI. V lost 6 bases and J lost 2, with 14 bases in between.

This rearrangement joins TRBV5-1 to TRBJ2-7, with D possibly TRBD1 on 5 matching bases. This CDR3 has 14 amino acids. V dropped 3 bases and J dropped 5 bases, with 15 bases sitting between them. CDR1 is SGHRS, CDR2 YFSETQ, per germline. CDR3 amino acids: CASSSWTQVHEQYF. The DNA of the CDR3 is TGCGCCAGCAGCTCCTGGACACAGGTCCACGAGCAGTACTTC.

This clone is a singleton in its sample. The genes are TRBV5-8 and TRBJ1-2; the match to TRBD1 covers 7 bases. The CDR3 is made up of 16 amino acids. Trimming at V came to 2 bases and at J to 1 base, leaving 8 bases not matched to a gene. Germline V CDR1 and CDR2: SGHTS, YDEGEE. This chain's CDR3 is CASSLTTGPVNYGYTF. The CDR3 DNA sequence: TGTGCCAGCAGCTTAACGACAGGGCCGGTTAACTATGGCTACACCTTC.

This chain connects TRBV7-8 to TRBJ1-5; D is unclear. The CDR3 consists of 13 residues. In germline, CDR1 is SGHVS, CDR2 FQNEAQ. V lost 1 base, J lost 3 bases, and 4 bases lay in between. CDR3 nucleotide sequence: TGTGCCAGCAGCTTAGTAGACAATCAGCCCCAGCATTTT. It codes for CASSLVDNQPQHF.

The CDR3 here is CASSYREGHLGEVSGYTF. The DNA for the CDR3 is TGTGCCAGCAGTTATCGGGAGGGACACCTCGGCGAAGTCAGTGGCTACACCTTC. The chain uses TRBV25-1 and TRBJ1-2, with D perhaps matching TRBD1 (6 bases). Germline V gives CDR1 MGHDK, CDR2 SYGVNS. Trimming pared 5 bases from V and 7 bases from J, leaving 29 bases between. The CDR3 extends over 18 amino acids.

The J gene is TRBJ2-1, the V gene TRBV5-1, with TRBD1 matching over 8 bases. Unmatched junction bases numbered 8, after V lost 7 bases and J lost 2 bases. CDR1 is SGHRS, CDR2 YFSETQ, per germline. The CDR3 has 15 residues. This CDR3 is CASLNGTGPYNEQFF. Here the CDR3 DNA reads TGCGCCAGCTTGAACGGGACAGGACCCTACAATGAGCAGTTCTTC.

The rearrangement uses TRBV6-4 and TRBJ2-2; D might be TRBD1 (6 bases). Germline V lookup: CDR1 MRHNA, CDR2 SNTAGT. The CDR3 extends over 16 amino acids. Trimming shortened V by 0 bases and J by 3 bases, and 11 bases separated the two germline ends. CDR3 DNA: TGTGCCAGCAGTGACTCCGTTCGACAGGACACCGGGGAGCTGTTTTTT. Its translation: CASSDSVRQDTGELFF.

V is TRBV18 and J is TRBJ1-1, with 7 bases matching TRBD1. The CDR3 length is 13 residues. Germline lookup yields CDR1 KGHSH and CDR2 LQKENI. The V segment lost 2 bases and the J segment 11 bases; nucleotides outside the gene matches: 8. This chain's CDR3 is CASSPNPTGFAFF. CDR3 nucleotide sequence: TGTGCCAGCTCACCAAATCCGACAGGGTTTGCTTTCTTT.

The V gene is TRBV7-2, the J gene TRBJ1-1; D not certain. Germline V gene sequence: CDR1 SGHTA, CDR2 FQGNSA. Trimming pared 5 bases from V and 4 bases from J, leaving 11 bases between. There are 13 residues in the CDR3. CDR3 DNA sequence: TGTGCCAGCAGCGCCCGGGGTCCCACTGAAGCTTTCTTT. Its translation: CASSARGPTEAFF. The full variable domain, with the rest looked up from reference TRBV7-2 and TRBJ1-1, is GAGVSQSPSNKVTEKGKDVELRCDPISGHTALYWYRQSLGQGLEFLIYFQGNSAPDKSGLPSDRFSAERTGGSVSTLTIQRTQQEDSAVYLCASSARGPTEAFFGQGTRLTVV.

J is TRBJ1-4 and V is TRBV10-3, with 7 bases identical to TRBD1. The germline CDR1 and CDR2 sequences are ENHRY and SYGVKD. V dropped 4 bases and J dropped 8; count of bases not matched to a gene: 13. The CDR3 loop spans 16 amino acids. CDR3 sequence (DNA): TGTGCCATCAGTGCAGGGGGGACTTTCGGGGTGGAAAAACTGTTTTTT. This sequence encodes CAISAGGTFGVEKLFF.

The J gene is TRBJ2-5, the V gene TRBV6-1, with 8 bases fitting TRBD2. Unmatched junction bases numbered 7, after V lost 6 bases and J lost 4 bases. Per the germline V gene, CDR1 is MNHNS and CDR2 is SASEGT. CDR3 length equals 14 residues. CDR3 DNA sequence: TGTGCCAGCAGCCCCGGGGGGGCCGGAGAGACCCAGTACTTC. As protein: CASSPGGAGETQYF.

V gene TRBV14 combines with J gene TRBJ1-1, with 8 positions matching TRBD1. With V trimmed by 3 bases and J by 4 bases, 4 bases remained unmatched. This CDR3 contains 14 residues. Germline values: CDR1 SGHDN, CDR2 FVKESK. Written as DNA, the CDR3 is TGTGCCAGCAGCCATCGCGGGACAGGCACTGAAGCTTTCTTT. Translation gives CASSHRGTGTEAFF.

The genes are TRBV5-4 and TRBJ2-7; 11 bases fit TRBD1. V lost 4 bases to trimming and J lost 3 bases; unmatched junction nucleotides: 6. Looked up from germline, CDR1 is SGHNT and CDR2 is YYREEE (reference sequence). CDR3 length: 15 amino acids. The chain's CDR3 is CASSLGGQGDYEQYF. CDR3 sequence (DNA): TGTGCCAGCAGCCTGGGGGGACAGGGGGACTACGAGCAGTACTTC.